A selection of T cell receptor beta chains follows, all from one sample in a study of blood T cell repertoires in COVID-19. Clones were sequenced by immunoSEQ multiplex PCR, and TCRdb holds only the in-frame ones, with some missing. Among about 210,000 clones, around 83% were seen once, and the ten largest hold 8.2%. Sequenced input: peripheral blood. The source is a woman aged 50 to 60 with acute or convalescent COVID-19. Both conserved end residues are part of each CDR3. A D gene is named only where the DNA matches it firmly. Clone size is shown for a subset of rows, as once, few, many or a class of expanded clone.

D,size,J,V,length,DNA,CDR3
-,-,TRBJ2-3,TRBV11-2,15,TGTGCCAGCAGCTCGCCGGGACTGAACACAGATACGCAGTATTTT,CASSSPGLNTDTQYF
TRBD2,-,TRBJ2-7,TRBV28,15,TGTGCCAGCAGTTTGGGGGGGGAGGGAGGTTACGAGCAGTACTTC,CASSLGGEGGYEQYF
-,-,TRBJ1-5,TRBV10-2,13,TGCGCCAGCAGTGCAGGAAGCAATCAGCCCCAGCATTTT,CASSAGSNQPQHF
-,-,TRBJ2-2,TRBV7-9,14,TGTGCCAGCAGCCCGCCAGGGTGGACCGGGGAGCTGTTTTTT,CASSPPGWTGELFF
TRBD2,few,TRBJ2-7,TRBV28,15,TGTGCCAGCAGTCCTCCTACTAGCGGCAACTACGAGCAGTACTTC,CASSPPTSGNYEQYF
-,-,TRBJ1-3,TRBV14,12,TGTGCCAGCAGCCAACAGGGAAACACCATATATTTT,CASSQQGNTIYF
-,-,TRBJ2-7,TRBV7-2,13,TGTGCCAGCAGCCCGGGACTTTTCTACGAGCAGTACTTC,CASSPGLFYEQYF
-,-,TRBJ2-5,TRBV11-2,16,TGTGCCAGCAGCTTATTGGCAGGGGGGAATGGGGAGACCCAGTACTTC,CASSLLAGGNGETQYF
TRBD1,-,TRBJ1-5,TRBV28,14,TGTGCCAGCACCTTAGACAGGGGGCTGCAGCCCCAGCATTTT,CASTLDRGLQPQHF
TRBD1,-,TRBJ2-5,TRBV9,15,TGTGCCAGCAGCCCCAGACAGGGTAGGGGAGAGACCCAGTACTTC,CASSPRQGRGETQYF
-,once,TRBJ1-2,TRBV5-6,14,TGTGCCAGCAGCTTCCCCGCGGTATCCTATGGCTACACCTTC,CASSFPAVSYGYTF
-,-,TRBJ1-2,TRBV3-1/TRBV3-2,16,TGTGCCAGCAGCCTTTCTGGCCGGGGGAGCAACTATGGCTACACCTTC,CASSLSGRGSNYGYTF
-,-,TRBJ2-3,TRBV9,13,TGTGCCAGCAGCCCCCCTAGCGCAGATACGCAGTATTTT,CASSPPSADTQYF
TRBD2,-,TRBJ2-7,TRBV19,15,TGTGCCAGTACCTATTCGGGGGGTTCAGCCTACGAGCAGTACTTC,CASTYSGGSAYEQYF
TRBD2,-,TRBJ2-7,TRBV9,13,TGTGCCAGTTCTAGCGGAAGCTCCTACGAGCAGTACTTC,CASSSGSSYEQYF
TRBD2,-,TRBJ2-7,TRBV5-4,15,TGTGCCAGCAGCGGGGGGGAGAAGAACACCTACGAGCAGTACTTC,CASSGGEKNTYEQYF
-,many,TRBJ1-1,TRBV27,14,TGTGCCAGCAGTTTGTGGCAGGGAGGCACTGAAGCTTTCTTT,CASSLWQGGTEAFF
-,-,TRBJ2-1,TRBV6-1,15,TGTGCCAGCAGTGAAGACAGGGATCCCTACAATGAGCAGTTCTTC,CASSEDRDPYNEQFF
TRBD2,-,TRBJ2-3,TRBV2,15,TGTGCCAGCAGTTGGACTAGCGGGAGGTCAGATACGCAGTATTTT,CASSWTSGRSDTQYF
-,-,TRBJ2-7,TRBV19,16,TGTGCCAGTAGCCCCCTGCCCGGGGTCGAAGACGACGAGCAGTACTTC,CASSPLPGVEDDEQYF
-,-,TRBJ2-1,TRBV6-4,13,TGTGCCAGCAGTGACGAGTTGAGGGATGAGCAGTTCTTC,CASSDELRDEQFF
-,-,TRBJ1-3,TRBV7-9,14,TGTGCCAGCAGCCGCGTTATAGCCGGAAACACCATATATTTT,CASSRVIAGNTIYF
-,-,TRBJ1-6,TRBV13,14,TGTGCCAGCAGCTTAGACAGGGCCCATTCACCCCTCCACTTT,CASSLDRAHSPLHF
TRBD1,-,TRBJ2-7,TRBV28,15,TGTGCCAGCAGTGGTCAAGGGGGCGCGACCTACGAGCAGTACTTC,CASSGQGGATYEQYF
TRBD2,few,TRBJ2-3,TRBV7-2,13,TGTGCCAGCAGCTTGGAACTAGCGGGTACGCAGTATTTT,CASSLELAGTQYF
-,-,TRBJ2-7,TRBV5-6,13,TGTGCCAGCAGCACCTGGACAGCCTACGAGCAGTACTTC,CASSTWTAYEQYF
TRBD2,-,TRBJ2-1,TRBV11-3,14,TGTGCCAGCAGCCCGAGGTGGGGGGGGAATGAGCAGTTCTTC,CASSPRWGGNEQFF
-,-,TRBJ2-7,TRBV29-1,15,TGCAGCGTTGGGGACGGGGGGCGCGGCCCCTACGAGCAGTACTTC,CSVGDGGRGPYEQYF
TRBD1,-,TRBJ1-4,TRBV7-2,15,TGTGCCAGCAGCTTAGCTGGGACAGGGGGTGAAAAACTGTTTTTT,CASSLAGTGGEKLFF
TRBD1,-,TRBJ2-3,TRBV24-1,15,TGTGCCACCAGTCGGAGACAGGGGGGGACAGATACGCAGTATTTT,CATSRRQGGTDTQYF
-,once,TRBJ2-7,TRBV6-1,13,TGTGCCAGCAGTGAAGACAACTCCTACGAGCAGTACTTC,CASSEDNSYEQYF
-,-,TRBJ1-2,TRBV7-9,15,TGTGCCAGCAGTACTACCGACAGACCCAACTATGGCTACACCTTC,CASSTTDRPNYGYTF
-,-,TRBJ2-6,TRBV5-1,14,TGCGCCAGCAGGCTGCTAGATGGGGCCAACGTCCTGACTTTC,CASRLLDGANVLTF
-,-,TRBJ1-5,TRBV2,14,TGTGCCAGCAAAGAGAGTTATAGCAATCAGCCCCAGCATTTT,CASKESYSNQPQHF
-,once,TRBJ2-5,TRBV5-1,17,TGCGCCAGCAGCTTGTGGTCCACAGCTGAGAATCAAGAGACCCAGTACTTC,CASSLWSTAENQETQYF
TRBD2,-,TRBJ2-1,TRBV27,15,TGTGCCAGCAGTATAGCGGGAGGGCCCGGTTGGGAGCAGTTCTTC,CASSIAGGPGWEQFF
TRBD1,-,TRBJ2-4,TRBV7-2,15,TGTGCCAGCAGCCGGGACAGGGGTTTTTCAAACATTCAGTACTTC,CASSRDRGFSNIQYF
-,-,TRBJ2-1,TRBV5-1,13,TGCGCCAGCAGCGCGGGACAGTGGGATGAGCAGTTCTTC,CASSAGQWDEQFF
TRBD1,few,TRBJ1-1,TRBV5-1,16,TGCGCCAGCAGCCCCTGGGACAGGAATCGTAACACTGAAGCTTTCTTT,CASSPWDRNRNTEAFF
TRBD1,-,TRBJ1-2,TRBV28,15,TGTGCCAGCAGCCGAGGGACAGGGGTTAACTATGGCTACACCTTC,CASSRGTGVNYGYTF